The source of this TCR beta chain is a study of blood T cell repertoires in COVID-19. On the study more broadly: Samples taken during acute and convalescent COVID-19 were collected in the United States, Italy and Spain. Sources were T cells, B-cell-depleted T cells, or PBMCs; the material itself was cDNA or gDNA.

In the study's own analysis: It was from reference gene primer amplification that nucleated cell counts were estimated. Some clones are missing from TCRdb's copy, which holds only in-frame ones; the method was immunoSEQ multiplex PCR. D and trimming come from the DNA, and the V and J calls and clone size come from that table. The profile shows 210,000 or so clones, approximately 91% of them singletons. The CDR3 contains 16 residues. Trimming left V 3 bases short and J 3 bases short, with 18 bases between. Germline CDR1 is KGHSH and CDR2 is LQKENI. The J gene is TRBJ2-7, the V gene TRBV18, with D possibly being TRBD1 (5 bases). This sequence was found in a woman aged 55-70 years with acute or convalescent COVID-19. Sequenced sample: peripheral blood. CDR3 DNA: TGTGCCAGCTCACCCTTAACGAGCAGGACAAACTACGAGCAGTACTTC. Translation: CASSPLTSRTNYEQYF.